The present T cell receptor beta chain was sequenced within a study of vaccination and CD4 T cells after COVID-19. Cultured CD4+ T-cell DNA underwent Oncomine TCR Beta short-read sequencing. A single record per CDR3 protein comes from TCRdb applying MiXCR to the PCR reads. The sample holds some 9,500 distinct CDR3 sequences, 30% to 40% seen once. As for this clonotype: Its specificity is unknown.

This sample's treatment: approximately nine-day PBMC culture with coronavirus spike peptide pools or control peptides (ViraFEST assay). This TCR was sampled from a human donor who had recovered from COVID-19. The sample was CD4+ T cells from blood, cultured in vitro.

This chain's CDR3 is CASSTPGGKSSYEQYF. CDR3 bases: TGTGCCAGTAGTACCCCGGGGGGGAAAAGCTCCTACGAGCAGTACTTC. The rearrangement links TRBV19 to TRBJ2-7; 8 bases match TRBD2. V trimming: 4 bases; J trimming: 0 bases; junction bases outside the gene matches: 8. The CDR3 spans 16 residues. Germline V gene sequence: CDR1 LNHDA, CDR2 SQIVND (reference sequence).